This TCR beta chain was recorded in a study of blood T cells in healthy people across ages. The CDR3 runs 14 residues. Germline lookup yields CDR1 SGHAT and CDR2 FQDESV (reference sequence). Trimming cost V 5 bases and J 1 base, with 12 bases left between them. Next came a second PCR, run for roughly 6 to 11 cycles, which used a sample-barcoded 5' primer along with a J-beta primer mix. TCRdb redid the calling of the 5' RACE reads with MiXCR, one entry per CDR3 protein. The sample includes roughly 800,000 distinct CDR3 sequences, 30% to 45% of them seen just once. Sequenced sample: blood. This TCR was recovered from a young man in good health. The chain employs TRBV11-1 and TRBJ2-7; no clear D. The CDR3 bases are TGTGCCAGCAGCCCAACCTATGGGTCCTACGAGCAGTACTTC. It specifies CASSPTYGSYEQYF.